Below, 2 T cell receptor beta chains from the same sample are listed, as sequenced in a study of T cell responses to AZD1222 COVID-19 vaccine. Clones were read by immunoSEQ multiplex PCR, and TCRdb kept only the in-frame ones, dropping some. The sample carries under 200,000 clones, more than 70% recorded once. Here the sequenced sample was peripheral blood, taken 28 days after the second AZD1222 dose. The receptors come from an adult who received the AZD1222 COVID-19 vaccine.

The chain recombines TRBV30 with TRBJ1-5; TRBD1 aligns across 8 bases. The CDR3 runs to 14 residues. With 3 bases clipped from V and 7 bases from J, the junction kept 8 bases outside the gene matches. CDR1 is GTSNPN, CDR2 SVGIG, per germline (reference sequence). The CDR3 reads CAWSSRTGRQPQHF. DNA of the CDR3: TGTGCCTGGAGCTCAAGGACAGGGCGGCAGCCCCAGCATTTT.

This rearrangement joins TRBV28 to TRBJ2-7, with D maybe TRBD1 (6 bases). This CDR3 comprises 11 residues. In germline, CDR1 is MDHEN, CDR2 SYDVKM. Between the trimmed V and J ends, which lost 8 bases and 1 base, there was a span of 6 bases. CDR3: CASQGSYEQYF. Written as DNA, the CDR3 is TGTGCCAGCCAGGGGTCCTACGAGCAGTACTTC.